What follows are 14 T cell receptor beta chains derived from one specimen sequenced in a study of T cell clones after liver transplantation (dated by TCRdb to about 2019). To prepare the library, the immunoSEQ multiplex PCR assay was applied. TCRdb's version of the immuneACCESS table is confined to in-frame rearrangements and falls short of the full clone set. An unresolved V gene accounts for under half of the shortfall where checked; the remainder is of unknown origin. For this sample there are tens of thousands of clones; about 82% appear just once. The ten largest clones take up 0.45% to 0.55% of the sample. The sequences come from CD4+ T cells from blood, collected 45 to 46 months after liver transplant. Receptors originate from a human patient who received a liver transplant. Some T cells present after a transplant may be cells of the graft donor.

The chain has TRBV2 and TRBJ1-1, with D maybe TRBD1 (5 bases). CDR1 is SNHLY, CDR2 FYNNEI, per germline. V was cut by 8 bases and J by 4 bases, with 14 bases left in between. CDR3 length equals 13 residues. CDR3 sequence reads: CASVAGGSTEAFF. CDR3 coding DNA: TGTGCCAGCGTGGCCGGGGGGAGCACTGAAGCTTTCTTT.

CDR3 amino acids: CASSSGQGGNTGELFF. Here the CDR3 DNA reads TGCGCCAGCAGCTCGGGACAGGGAGGGAACACCGGGGAGCTGTTTTTT. This chain uses TRBV5-1 with TRBJ2-2; 9 bases are a match to TRBD1. The CDR3 length is 16 residues. CDR1 is SGHRS and CDR2 is YFSETQ in the germline V gene. V shed 3 bases and J 1 base; nucleotides not matched to a gene: 4.

This clone showed up just a few times. V gene TRBV2 combines with J gene TRBJ1-5; D gene uncertain. In germline, CDR1 is SNHLY, CDR2 FYNNEI. The CDR3 sequence is 15 residues long. V lost 7 bases to trimming and J lost 5 bases, with 18 bases between them. The chain's CDR3 is CASKDGLPADQPQHF. The DNA for the CDR3 is TGTGCCAGCAAGGATGGCCTCCCGGCGGATCAGCCCCAGCATTTT.

The CDR3 DNA reads TGCGCCAGCAGCTTTGGCAATTCCTACAATGAGCAGTTCTTC. This encodes CASSFGNSYNEQFF. The chain couples TRBV5-1 to TRBJ2-1; D is undetermined. Germline CDR1 SGHRS, CDR2 YFSETQ. Trimming took off 2 bases at V and 1 base at J, with 7 bases between the two ends. This CDR3 is built from 14 residues.

V usage is TRBV6-1 and J usage is TRBJ1-1; D not certain. Per the germline V gene, CDR1 is MNHNS and CDR2 is SASEGT. The V and J ends lost 2 bases and 3 bases respectively, with 4 bases between them. The CDR3 contains 12 residues. In nucleotides, the CDR3 is TGTGCCAGCAGTGAACAGTACACTGAAGCTTTCTTT. This gives the protein CASSEQYTEAFF.

This rearrangement joins TRBV27 to TRBJ2-7, with D possibly being TRBD2 (6 bases). The CDR3 is 15 amino acids. Deletions cut 5 bases from V and 0 bases from J, with 14 bases between. Germline CDR1 MNHEY, CDR2 SMNVEV (reference sequence). The CDR3 nucleotides are TGTGCCAGCAGTCCGTGGGGGGTTAGCTCCTACGAGCAGTACTTC. As protein: CASSPWGVSSYEQYF.

This chain's CDR3 is CSASDNTEAFF. DNA of the CDR3: TGCAGTGCCTCCGATAACACTGAAGCTTTCTTT. The V and J genes are TRBV20-1 and TRBJ1-1; D is ambiguous. V shed 6 bases and J shed 2 bases, with 7 bases lying between them. The CDR3 spans 11 residues. The V gene's germline CDR1 is DFQATT and CDR2 SNEGSKA (reference sequence).

This sequence joins TRBV7-2 and TRBJ1-2; 11 nucleotides agree with TRBD1. Unmatched junction bases numbered 4, after V lost 6 bases and J lost 1 base. CDR1 and CDR2 from the germline V gene are SGHTA and FQGNSA. The CDR3 runs to 15 residues. CDR3 sequence reads: CASSTGTGGNYGYTF. The CDR3 region has the DNA TGTGCCAGCAGTACCGGGACAGGGGGTAACTATGGCTACACCTTC.

The V and J genes are TRBV19 and TRBJ2-7; 9 bases agree with TRBD1. CDR1 is LNHDA, CDR2 SQIVND, per germline (reference sequence). The CDR3 totals 14 residues. V shed 3 bases, J shed 2 bases, and the junction held 2 bases outside the gene matches. CDR3 sequence (DNA): TGTGCCAGTAGTATTTGGACAGGGGCCTACGAGCAGTACTTC. It specifies CASSIWTGAYEQYF.

Regarding this clone: Other DNA variants within this sample encode the same CDR3. This chain connects TRBV28 to TRBJ1-5; D is perhaps TRBD1 (6 bases). CDR3 length: 14 amino acids. The V end lost 2 bases, the J end lost 4 bases, and 9 bases lay between the germline ends. Germline values: CDR1 MDHEN, CDR2 SYDVKM. CDR3 sequence (DNA): TGTGCCAGCAGTTTAGGAGGGGGGAATCAGCCCCAGCATTTT. Translating gives CASSLGGGNQPQHF.

This clone has just a few counts. The genes are TRBV28 and TRBJ1-1, with TRBD1 identical over 8 bases. The CDR3 is 20 amino acids. V dropped 7 bases and J dropped 1; count of bases not matched to a gene: 23. Germline CDR1 is MDHEN and CDR2 is SYDVKM. The CDR3 coding sequence is TGTGCCAGCATCGATCTAGACCCTTCGGACAGGGCTAAGGAGAACACTGAAGCTTTCTTT. This gives the protein CASIDLDPSDRAKENTEAFF.

A single count supports this clone. The J gene is TRBJ2-2, the V gene TRBV9; either TRBD1 or TRBD2 may supply D (7 bases each). The CDR3 contains 17 residues. CDR1 is SGDLS, CDR2 YYNGEE, per germline. V shed 4 bases and J shed 3 bases, with 19 bases lying between them. The CDR3 DNA reads TGTGCCAGCAGCTCCCCCCCAGCGGGACAGCACACCGGGGAGCTGTTTTTT. Its protein is CASSSPPAGQHTGELFF.

This clone was recorded a few times. The V gene is TRBV10-3, the J gene TRBJ1-1; maybe TRBD1 (6 bases). V lost 3 bases and J 0 bases, leaving 8 bases between the germline ends. The germline V gene encodes CDR1 ENHRY and CDR2 SYGVKD. CDR3 length: 14 amino acids. CDR3 sequence: CAISDRTVNTEAFF. CDR3 DNA: TGTGCCATCAGTGACCGGACAGTGAACACTGAAGCTTTCTTT.

The CDR3 coding sequence is TGTGCCAGCAGCCTGTGGGACAGGGGGCGTGCAGATACGCAGTATTTT. Translation: CASSLWDRGRADTQYF. The chain employs TRBV28 and TRBJ2-3; TRBD1 aligns across 12 bases. V shed 6 bases, J shed 4 bases, and the junction held 8 bases outside the gene matches. The CDR3 sequence is 16 residues long. In germline, CDR1 is MDHEN, CDR2 SYDVKM.